These 31 T cell receptor beta chains share one sample of origin, sequenced in a study of tumor and adjacent non-tumor tissue in lung cancer. The library came from three nested PCR rounds adapted from ARM-PCR protocols. TCRdb ran MiXCR on the multiplex PCR reads and lists one entry per CDR3 protein. The sample records 44,000 or so distinct CDR3 sequences, roughly 62% being singletons. The template was RNA from unsorted bulk tissue. More than 3 cm separated this lung sample from the edge of the tumor. The sequencing input was distant non-tumor lung tissue. Receptors originate from a middle-aged woman with non-small cell lung cancer.

Details on this clonotype: A read error may account for a junction end that differs from germline. The CDR3 is CASSRGQSSYEQHF. DNA of the CDR3: TGCGCCAGCAGCCGGGGACAGAGCTCCTACGAGCAGCATTTC. The chain carries TRBV11-1 and TRBJ2-7; 7 positions agree with TRBD1. The CDR3 has 14 amino acids. Per germline, CDR1 SGHAT and CDR2 FQDESV (reference sequence). Together with reference TRBV11-1 and TRBJ2-7, the CDR3 gives the full variable domain: EAEVAQSPRYKITEKSQAVAFWCDPISGHATLYWYRQILGQGPELLVQFQDESVVDDSQLPKDRFSAERLKGVDSTLKIQPAELGDSAMYLCASSRGQSSYEQHFGPGTRLTVT.

This clonotype was seen repeatedly, ten times or more. The V call is TRBV4-2, the J call TRBJ2-5; 8 nucleotides line up with TRBD2. This CDR3 comprises 16 residues. The germline CDR1 and CDR2 sequences are LGHNA and YNFKEQ. The V gene end was trimmed by 2 bases and the J gene end by 2 bases; junction bases not matched to a gene: 7. The CDR3 coding sequence is TGTGCCAGCAGCCAATGGGGAGCGGGGGTACAAGAGACCCAGTACTTC. Amino acids: CASSQWGAGVQETQYF.

This clonotype showed up just a few times. The genes are TRBV11-1 and TRBJ1-1; no definite D call. Trimming took 11 bases from V and 1 from J, leaving 17 bases between them. CDR1 is SGHAT, CDR2 FQDESV, per germline (reference sequence). The CDR3 is 14 amino acids. As DNA, the CDR3 is TGTGCCGGTAGCTTTGGCGGGGAGAACACTGAAGCTTTCTTT. It translates to CAGSFGGENTEAFF.

With respect to this clonotype: A clone one base away is much larger, so this may be a read error. V gene TRBV5-1 combines with J gene TRBJ2-7, with D maybe TRBD1 (5 bases). Germline CDR1 reads SGHRS; CDR2 reads YFSETQ. V shed 5 bases and J shed 1 base, with 10 bases lying between them. This CDR3 is 13 amino acids long. CDR3 region: CASRPTVSYEQYF. In DNA, the CDR3 is TGCGCCAGCAGGCCGACAGTTTCCTACGAGCAGTACTTC. Full variable domain (outside the CDR3, taken from reference TRBV5-1 and TRBJ2-7): KAGVTQTPRYLIKTRGQQVTLSCSPISGHRSVSWYQQTPGQGLQFLFEYFSETQRNKGNFPGRFSGRQFSNSRSEMNVSTLELGDSALYLCASRPTVSYEQYFGPGTRLTVT.

As for this clonotype: At one end the junction does not follow the germline gene, possibly because of a read error. The genes are TRBV11-3 and TRBJ2-1; D is undetermined. This CDR3 has 16 residues. CDR1 is SGHNT and CDR2 is YENEEA in the germline V gene. The CDR3 is CASNPRPRISYNEQFF. CDR3 nucleotides: TGTGCCAGCAACCCAAGACCTAGGATCTCCTACAACGAGCAGTTCTTC.

Points on this clonotype: The junction shows a germline mismatch at one end, possibly a read error. This chain connects TRBV6-5 to TRBJ2-3; no firm D call. CDR3 length equals 15 residues. Germline V gives CDR1 MNHEY, CDR2 SVGAGI. CDR3 amino acids: CATRLVPSGTDMQYF. DNA for the CDR3: TGTGCCACCCGTTTAGTGCCTTCTGGCACAGATATGCAGTATTTT.

Concerning this clonotype itself: The CDR3 does not end in the conserved phenylalanine or tryptophan, so this is likely a read error. V gene TRBV11-2 combines with J gene TRBJ2-1, with 10 positions matching TRBD2. CDR1 and CDR2 (germline): SGHAT, FQNNGV. This CDR3 has 16 amino acids. The trim removed 1 base at V and 6 bases at J, leaving 6 bases unmatched. The CDR3 bases are TGTGCCAGCAGCTTAGTACCACTAGCGGGGCGCAATGAGCAGTTCGTC. Its translation is CASSLVPLAGRNEQFV.

The rearrangement uses TRBV25-1 and TRBJ2-2, with D uncertain. Trimming removed 2 bases from V and 2 bases from J, with 15 bases in between. This CDR3 comprises 17 residues. Germline CDR1 reads MGHDK; CDR2 reads SYGVNS. The CDR3 protein is CASSEPLLPANTGELFF. CDR3 nucleotide sequence: TGTGCCAGCAGTGAACCCCTTCTACCGGCAAACACCGGGGAGCTGTTTTTT. The whole variable domain, remainder taken from reference TRBV25-1 and TRBJ2-2, is EADIYQTPRYLVIGTGKKITLECSQTMGHDKMYWYQQDPGMELHLIHYSYGVNSTEKGDLSSESTVSRIRTEHFPLTLESARPSHTSQYLCASSEPLLPANTGELFFGEGSRLTVL.

About this clonotype: An end of the junction differs from the germline gene, which may be a read error. The genes are TRBV5-6 and TRBJ1-2; TRBD1 matches at 8 bases. Germline assignment: CDR1 SGHDT and CDR2 YYEEEE. This CDR3 comprises 18 residues. CDR3 amino acids: CASSEGQDLSSGNYGYTF. CDR3 coding DNA: TGTGCCAGCAGCGAGGGACAGGACCTATCCTCTGGGAACTATGGCTATACCTTC.

V gene TRBV2 combines with J gene TRBJ2-1, with 8 bases matching TRBD2. CDR1 SNHLY and CDR2 FYNNEI come from the germline V gene. This CDR3 region has 15 residues. Germline trimming cut 5 bases from V and 6 bases from J; bases unmatched to any gene: 9. CDR3 in amino acids: CASSSSSGYGNEQFF. The CDR3 DNA follows: TGTGCCAGCAGTTCGTCTAGCGGGTACGGCAATGAGCAGTTCTTC.

By sample fraction, this clonotype is medium-sized. V gene TRBV11-2 combines with J gene TRBJ2-2; possibly TRBD2 for D (6 bases). Germline V gene data show CDR1 as SGHAT and CDR2 as FQNNGV. Trimming took 5 bases from V and 6 from J, leaving 13 bases between them. The CDR3 sequence is 14 residues long. This CDR3 is CASSKVLAPGELFF. The CDR3 DNA reads as TGTGCCAGCAGCAAGGTCCTAGCGCCCGGGGAGCTGTTTTTT.

This rearrangement joins TRBV2 to TRBJ2-7, with no clear D. This CDR3 contains 12 residues. CDR1 is SNHLY, CDR2 FYNNEI, per germline. The V end lost 9 bases, the J end lost 2 bases, and 11 bases lay between the germline ends. In nucleotides, the CDR3 is TGTGCCAGGAGCAACAATGCCTACGAGCAGTACTTC. As protein: CARSNNAYEQYF.

This clonotype showed up just a few times. The chain employs TRBV20-1 and TRBJ2-1, with TRBD2 identical over 8 bases. CDR3 size: 14 residues. Trimming removed 5 bases from V and 6 bases from J; junction bases left unmatched: 9. The germline V gene has CDR1 DFQATT and CDR2 SNEGSKA (reference sequence). The CDR3 DNA reads TGCAGTGCTCTGACGGGAGGGGCCCCCAATGAGCAGTTCTTC. This gives the protein CSALTGGAPNEQFF.

Remarks on this clonotype: Sequence at one end of the junction differs from germline and may be a read error. The CDR3, as DNA: TGTGCCAGCAACTTGGTCACCGGGAGAGGGACCGGGGAGCTGTTTTTT. It yields the protein CASNLVTGRGTGELFF. J is TRBJ2-2 and V is TRBV5-4; a possible D gene is TRBD2 (6 bases). This CDR3 is 16 amino acids long. In germline, CDR1 is SGHNT, CDR2 YYREEE (reference sequence).

Concerning this clonotype itself: At one of its ends the junction is not consistent with the germline gene, which may arise from a read error. DNA for the CDR3: TGTGCCAGCTGCTTGAGGGCTAGCGGGACACAAGAGACCCAGTACTTC. It codes for CASCLRASGTQETQYF. The V gene is TRBV11-3, the J gene TRBJ2-5, with 9 bases lining up with TRBD2. This CDR3 has 16 amino acids. Germline V lookup: CDR1 SGHNT, CDR2 YENEEA.

For this clonotype: The junction shows a germline mismatch at one end, possibly a read error. This chain uses TRBV11-2 with TRBJ2-2; tentatively, D is TRBD2 (5 bases). This CDR3 spans 15 amino acids. Germline V CDR1 and CDR2: SGHAT, FQNNGV. The CDR3 protein is CASSLTSSWAGELLF. The CDR3 bases are TGTGCCAGCAGCTTAACATCGTCGTGGGCCGGGGAGCTGCTTTTT.

About this clonotype itself: A read error is possible here, since a much larger clone lies one base away. The V and J genes are TRBV5-1 and TRBJ2-3; D is perhaps TRBD2 (5 bases). The CDR3 contains 12 residues. Germline V lookup: CDR1 SGHRS, CDR2 YFSETQ. Written as DNA, the CDR3 is TGCGCCAGCAGCTACGGACTTGATACGCGGTATTTT. The encoded protein is CASSYGLDTRYF. The full variable domain, in which reference TRBV5-1 and TRBJ2-3 provide the parts outside the CDR3, is KAGVTQTPRYLIKTRGQQVTLSCSPISGHRSVSWYQQTPGQGLQFLFEYFSETQRNKGNFPGRFSGRQFSNSRSEMNVSTLELGDSALYLCASSYGLDTRYFGPGTRLTVL.

About this clonotype: An end of the junction does not agree with germline; a read error may underlie this. The chain recombines TRBV11-3 with TRBJ2-3, with TRBD1 as a possible D gene (5 bases). Germline CDR1 is SGHNT and CDR2 is YENEEA. This CDR3 is 16 amino acids long. CDR3: CSSSLRTRGRIDTQYF. CDR3 DNA: TGTTCCAGTAGCCTTCGAACAAGGGGAAGGATAGATACGCAGTATTTT.

V and J are TRBV28 and TRBJ2-1, with TRBD2 matching over 9 bases. CDR1 is MDHEN, CDR2 SYDVKM, per germline. The CDR3 spans 16 residues. The ends lost 4 bases at V and 5 bases at J; junction bases unmatched: 9. The CDR3 loop reads CASSSWTGLAHNEQFF. CDR3 coding DNA: TGTGCCAGCAGTTCCTGGACGGGACTAGCACACAATGAGCAGTTCTTC.

In regard to this clonotype: A much larger clonotype is one base distant, so this may be a read error. This chain connects TRBV6-6 to TRBJ1-6; 8 bases agree with TRBD1. V was pared by 6 bases and J by 10 bases, with 11 bases of the junction left unmatched. This CDR3 comprises 15 residues. Germline values: CDR1 MNHNY, CDR2 SVGAGI (reference sequence). The DNA for the CDR3 is TGTGCCAGCAGGGTCGACAGGGGATTTTTATCACCCCTCCACTTT. It yields the protein CASRVDRGFLSPLHF.

This clonotype was picked up many times. The junction shows a germline mismatch at one end, possibly a read error. The chain couples TRBV28 to TRBJ1-2; D remains ambiguous. The CDR3 is 13 amino acids. Germline CDR1 and CDR2: MDHEN and SYDVKM. This chain's CDR3 is CANSSTLADGYTF. In DNA form, the CDR3 reads TGTGCCAACAGTTCCACGCTAGCAGATGGCTACACCTTC.

The chain recombines TRBV5-4 with TRBJ1-2, with a possible D match to TRBD1 (6 bases). The CDR3 consists of 15 residues. V was clipped by 0 bases and J by 7 bases, with 16 bases between them. In germline, CDR1 is SGHNT, CDR2 YYREEE (reference sequence). CDR3 in DNA: TGTGCCAGCAGCTTGGGGGGGCCAGGGGTGGCTGGCTACACCTTC. Its protein is CASSLGGPGVAGYTF.

About this clonotype: This may stem from a read error, because a much larger clone lies one nucleotide away. The rearrangement joins TRBV24-1 to TRBJ2-2; D might be TRBD1 (5 bases). The V and J ends lost 4 bases and 1 base respectively, with 9 bases between them. This CDR3 comprises 15 residues. Germline CDR1 reads KGHDR; CDR2 reads SFDVKD. CDR3 DNA: TGTGCCACCAGTGAAATGGACAAGAACACCGGGGAGCTGTTTTTT. It codes for CATSEMDKNTGELFF.

The table lists this clonotype with many counts. This chain links TRBV4-1 with TRBJ2-5; 7 bases line up with TRBD1. This CDR3 is 17 amino acids long. V was pared by 6 bases and J by 7 bases, with 20 bases of the junction left unmatched. Looked up from germline, CDR1 is MGHRA and CDR2 is YSYEKL. The CDR3 protein is CASSPSLATGELGTQYF. For the CDR3, the DNA is TGCGCCAGCAGTCCCAGCTTGGCTACAGGGGAGCTAGGGACCCAGTACTTC.

On this clonotype: A read error may produce the germline difference seen at one junction end. This rearrangement joins TRBV29-1 to TRBJ2-1, with D possibly matching TRBD2 (6 bases). The CDR3 covers 14 residues. The germline V gene has CDR1 SQVTM and CDR2 ANQGSEA. The CDR3 protein is CIVAAGLIYNEQFF. In nucleotides, the CDR3 is TGCATCGTTGCCGCGGGACTGATATACAATGAGCAGTTCTTC.

This clonotype has more than one count but fewer than ten. The V call is TRBV6-5, the J call TRBJ1-2, with 8 positions matching TRBD1. CDR1 and CDR2 from the germline V gene are MNHEY and SVGAGI. The CDR3 covers 14 residues. Here the CDR3 reads CGSRAETGADGYTF. The CDR3 nucleotides read TGTGGCAGTAGGGCCGAGACAGGGGCCGATGGCTACACCTTC.

A word on this clonotype: A junction end diverges from the germline sequence, so it may reflect a read error. CDR3 coding DNA: TGTGGCAGCGCTAAAGCCTGGACTAGTAACGGCAATGAGCAGTTCTTC. It is translated as CGSAKAWTSNGNEQFF. The rearrangement joins TRBV12-3 or TRBV12-4 to TRBJ2-1; TRBD2 agrees at 7 bases. The CDR3 totals 16 residues.

A word on this clonotype: Relative to the germline gene, one junction end is altered; a read error may explain this. This chain uses TRBV5-4 with TRBJ2-1; 9 bases agree with TRBD1. The CDR3 runs 14 residues. Germline CDR1 reads SGHNT; CDR2 reads YYREEE (reference sequence). CDR3: CASSGTGSYNDQFF. DNA for the CDR3: TGTGCCAGCAGCGGGACAGGGTCCTACAATGACCAGTTCTTT.

This clonotype was seen more than once but under ten times. The chain has TRBV7-9 and TRBJ2-3; D remains ambiguous. The CDR3 is 15 residues long. Trimming left V 4 bases short and J 3 bases short, with 14 bases between. Germline V CDR1 and CDR2: SEHNR, FQNEAQ (reference sequence). CDR3 protein: CASSYASHATDTQYF. The CDR3 coding sequence is TGTGCCAGCAGCTATGCCTCTCACGCGACAGATACGCAGTATTTT.

Concerning this clonotype itself: This sequence may be a read error, since a much larger clone differs from it by one base. The V call is TRBV20-1, the J call TRBJ2-5; the match to TRBD2 covers 7 bases. Germline loops: CDR1 DFQATT, CDR2 SNEGSKA (reference sequence). The CDR3 runs 13 residues. The ends lost 7 bases at V and 4 bases at J; junction bases unmatched: 9. The CDR3 DNA reads TGCAGTGGTTCCGGGACTATACGAGAGACCCAGTACTTC. This translates into CSGSGTIRETQYF.

This clonotype was observed many times. This chain connects TRBV12-3 or TRBV12-4 to TRBJ2-5; D is perhaps TRBD1 or TRBD2 (6 bases each). CDR3 length equals 14 residues. Trimming left V 3 bases short and J 5 bases short, with 13 bases between. The CDR3: CASSFPGGGETQYF. Here the CDR3 DNA reads TGTGCCAGCAGTTTTCCCGGGGGCGGGGAGACCCAGTACTTC.